This TCR beta chain was retrieved from a study of human T cells and chemical hapten exposure. For the study at large: While the approximately 25-week study was under way, patients received diphenylcyclopropenone on the scalp every week.

Time point meaning: patch test 1, 2 weeks after DPC sensitization. Treatment described: therapeutic diphenylcyclopropenone sensitization with weekly scalp DPC. Total RNA was extracted from unfractionated whole blood. Germline V gene sequence: CDR1 SGHVS, CDR2 FQNEAQ. V gave up 5 bases and J gave up 5 bases, with 12 bases separating them. The CDR3 consists of 13 residues. Each CDR3 protein is one row after TCRdb ran MiXCR on the RACE reads. The table has about 99,000 distinct CDR3 sequences, about an eighth seen once. This clonotype was seen ten or more times. The target antigen is unknown. The study, taken as a whole, reports: TCRs at high frequency, those above 1 in 1000, did not change with DPC sensitization.

The source material was whole blood, sampled in connection with sensitization to the hapten diphenylcyclopropenone (DPC). The receptor's source is a woman aged 40 to 55 with alopecia areata. Some clones in this sample may be carry-over from other donors' samples. The V and J genes are TRBV7-8 and TRBJ2-5, with D perhaps TRBD1 (5 bases). The DNA of the CDR3 is TGTGCCAGCAGCATCAGGGTTTTGGAGACCCAGTACTTC. Protein product: CASSIRVLETQYF. Using reference TRBV7-8 and TRBJ2-5 for the parts outside the CDR3, the full variable domain is GAGVSQSPRYKVAKRGQDVALRCDPISGHVSLFWYQQALGQGPEFLTYFQNEAQLDKSGLPSDRFFAERPEGSVSTLKIQRTQQEDSAVYLCASSIRVLETQYFGPGTRLLVL.